These 17 T cell receptor beta chains share one sample of origin, sequenced in a study of blood T cell repertoires in COVID-19. Clones were sequenced by immunoSEQ multiplex PCR, and TCRdb holds only the in-frame ones, with some missing. The data contain over 110,000 clones, nearly 85% of them seen just once; the ten biggest clones take up 3.5% to 5%. Sequencing used PBMCs or T cells enriched from blood (not recorded which). These TCRs come from a man aged 50 to 60 in a cohort exposed to, infected with or recovered from COVID-19 (not recorded which).

The chain couples TRBV24-1 to TRBJ2-5; 9 nucleotides agree with TRBD1. V shed 3 bases, J shed 5 bases, and the junction held 3 bases outside the gene matches. This CDR3 is 14 amino acids long. In germline, CDR1 is KGHDR, CDR2 SFDVKD. The CDR3 DNA sequence: TGTGCCACCAGTGATACAGGGGGCGGCGAGACCCAGTACTTC. It codes for CATSDTGGGETQYF.

The V and J genes are TRBV10-3 and TRBJ2-1, with 8 bases matching TRBD1. The CDR3 is made up of 16 amino acids. CDR1 is ENHRY and CDR2 is SYGVKD in the germline V gene. The V and J ends lost 6 bases and 7 bases, in that order; junction bases with no gene match: 14. The CDR3: CAISVGFVTGENEQFF. The CDR3 nucleotides are TGTGCCATCAGCGTAGGGTTCGTGACAGGGGAGAATGAGCAGTTCTTC.

The chain uses TRBV30 and TRBJ1-5; TRBD1 is a possible D gene (6 bases). CDR1 is GTSNPN and CDR2 is SVGIG in the germline V gene (reference sequence). There are 13 residues in the CDR3. Trimming stripped 0 bases from V and 5 bases from J, with 8 bases between. CDR3 region: CAWSVAGDQPQHF. Here the CDR3 DNA reads TGTGCCTGGAGTGTTGCAGGGGATCAGCCCCAGCATTTT.

The chain uses TRBV29-1 and TRBJ2-7; TRBD1 matches 8 bases. The germline V gene has CDR1 SQVTM and CDR2 ANQGSEA. J gave up 5 bases and V 8 bases, and 11 bases lay outside the gene matches. This CDR3 region has 13 residues. The CDR3 region is CSISGQGRNEQYF. DNA of the CDR3: TGCAGCATCTCAGGACAGGGAAGAAACGAGCAGTACTTC.

CDR3 sequence reads: CASSVGDSPTYEQYF. CDR3 sequence (DNA): TGTGCCAGCAGCGTAGGGGACTCGCCGACCTACGAGCAGTACTTC. The chain joins TRBV9 to TRBJ2-7, with D tentatively TRBD2 (6 bases). This CDR3 region has 15 residues. Trimming shortened V by 0 bases and J by 2 bases, and 12 bases separated the two germline ends. Germline assignment: CDR1 SGDLS and CDR2 YYNGEE.

The genes are TRBV20-1 and TRBJ2-7; possibly TRBD2 for D (5 bases). The CDR3 covers 16 residues. The V and J ends lost 3 bases and 2 bases respectively, with 20 bases between them. Germline values: CDR1 DFQATT, CDR2 SNEGSKA (reference sequence). CDR3 sequence reads: CSASLSPSGQPYEQYF. CDR3 DNA: TGCAGTGCTAGTCTCTCCCCGAGCGGCCAACCCTACGAGCAGTACTTC.

The genes are TRBV28 and TRBJ2-7; the D gene is possibly TRBD1 (6 bases). This CDR3 has 13 amino acids. The germline gives CDR1 MDHEN, CDR2 SYDVKM. Trimming cost V 5 bases and J 6 bases, with 14 bases left between them. The CDR3 region has the DNA TGTGCCAGCAGTACAGGGTCAGATCGCGAGCAGTACTTC. This sequence encodes CASSTGSDREQYF.

The V call is TRBV7-3, the J call TRBJ2-1, with D perhaps TRBD2 (6 bases). Trimming took off 4 bases at V and 5 bases at J, with 12 bases between the two ends. CDR3 size: 14 residues. Germline lookup yields CDR1 SGHTA and CDR2 FQGTGA. CDR3 region: CASSSAGLHNEQFF. The CDR3 DNA is TGTGCCAGCAGCTCCGCGGGACTCCACAATGAGCAGTTCTTC.

The V call is TRBV6-5, the J call TRBJ1-5; 9 bases are a match to TRBD1. Germline V CDR1 and CDR2: MNHEY, SVGAGI. V shed 11 bases, J shed 5 bases, and the junction held 4 bases outside the gene matches. The CDR3 runs to 12 residues. For the CDR3, the DNA is TGTGCCGTCCGGGACAGGGATCAGCCCCAGCATTTT. Protein: CAVRDRDQPQHF.

V gene TRBV25-1 combines with J gene TRBJ2-5, with a possible D match to TRBD2 (5 bases). The V end was cut by 4 bases, the J end by 5 bases, with 17 bases between. The CDR3 sequence is 15 residues long. Germline lookup yields CDR1 MGHDK and CDR2 SYGVNS. The CDR3 nucleotides read TGTGCCAGCAGTGCCGCGGAGAAGGGCGGGGAGACCCAGTACTTC. It translates to CASSAAEKGGETQYF.

V gene TRBV6-5 combines with J gene TRBJ1-4; 11 nucleotides match TRBD1. The germline V gene encodes CDR1 MNHEY and CDR2 SVGAGI. Trimming removed 5 bases from V and 7 bases from J; junction bases left unmatched: 3. The CDR3 contains 14 residues. CDR3 sequence reads: CASSIGTGGEKLFF. The CDR3 DNA is TGTGCCAGCAGTATAGGGACAGGGGGTGAAAAACTGTTTTTT.

V and J are TRBV29-1 and TRBJ1-1; 9 bases are shared with TRBD1. The CDR3 sequence is 11 residues long. CDR1 SQVTM and CDR2 ANQGSEA come from the germline V gene. V lost 7 bases to trimming and J lost 12 bases; unmatched junction nucleotides: 9. Here the CDR3 reads CSGSTGGWPFF. The CDR3 nucleotides read TGCAGCGGGTCTACAGGGGGCTGGCCTTTCTTT. The full variable domain, in which reference TRBV29-1 and TRBJ1-1 provide the parts outside the CDR3, is SAVISQKPSRDICQRGTSLTIQCQVDSQVTMMFWYRQQPGQSLTLIATANQGSEATYESGFVIDKFPISRPNLTFSTLTVSNMSPEDSSIYLCSGSTGGWPFFGQGTRLTVV.

This clone was seen just once. The CDR3 sequence is CASTSGYTSTDTQYF. In DNA, the CDR3 is TGTGCCTCGACTAGCGGGTATACTAGCACAGATACGCAGTATTTT. V is TRBV30 and J is TRBJ2-3, with 10 bases identical to TRBD2. V shed 7 bases, J shed 0 bases, and the junction held 7 bases outside the gene matches. Germline CDR1 is GTSNPN and CDR2 is SVGIG (reference sequence). The CDR3 totals 15 residues.

The gene calls are TRBV7-2 and TRBJ1-5; D gene ambiguous. The V gene's germline CDR1 is SGHTA and CDR2 FQGNSA. CDR3 length equals 14 residues. V gave up 6 bases and J gave up 2 bases, with 11 bases separating them. The CDR3 DNA reads as TGTGCCAGCAGTTCGCCCGGGGGCAATCAGCCCCAGCATTTT. This gives the protein CASSSPGGNQPQHF.

This sequence joins TRBV9 and TRBJ2-5; D is perhaps TRBD1 (6 bases). CDR3 length equals 15 residues. V lost 4 bases, J lost 1 base, and 14 bases lay in between. Germline V gives CDR1 SGDLS, CDR2 YYNGEE. The chain's CDR3 is CASSPRGRGQETQYF. As DNA, the CDR3 is TGTGCCAGCAGCCCCCGAGGCAGGGGCCAAGAGACCCAGTACTTC.

The rearrangement links TRBV6-5 to TRBJ2-7; D unclear. Trimming pared 5 bases from V and 4 bases from J, leaving 6 bases between. Germline V gene data show CDR1 as MNHEY and CDR2 as SVGAGI. The CDR3 has 11 residues. CDR3: CASSNGYEQYF. As DNA, the CDR3 is TGTGCCAGCAGTAACGGTTACGAGCAGTACTTC.

The V and J genes are TRBV3-1 (or the pseudogene TRBV3-2) and TRBJ2-1; 11 nucleotides agree with TRBD2. V lost 4 bases to trimming and J lost 2 bases; unmatched junction nucleotides: 4. Germline CDR1 and CDR2: LGHDT and YNNKEL (reference sequence). This CDR3 has 16 residues. The CDR3 DNA reads TGTGCCAGCAGCCGCCGACTAGCGGGAACCTACAATGAGCAGTTCTTC. Translated, it gives CASSRRLAGTYNEQFF.